A few counts support the clone carrying this T cell receptor beta chain. Its target is unknown. The data were obtained in a study of T cells after yellow fever vaccination. Study-level findings and limits: Though weaker, the secondary response peaked faster, on day 5 versus 15.

UMIs were added to TCR cDNA along with a universal primer site when it was made by 5'RACE template switching. Each CDR3 protein is one row after TCRdb ran MiXCR on the 5' RACE reads. In the table there are 500,000 to 650,000 distinct CDR3 sequences, around 12% of which are singletons. The CDR3 runs to 16 residues. Germline V gene lookup returns CDR1 MNHEY and CDR2 SVGEGT. Trimming shortened V by 3 bases and J by 4 bases, and 15 bases separated the two germline ends. Sequencing was performed on PBMCs, taken on the day of the yellow fever booster vaccination. The chain links TRBV6-2 or TRBV6-3 to TRBJ2-2; D is undetermined. This TCR was recovered from a man younger than 40 who received the YFV17D yellow fever vaccine. Written as DNA, the CDR3 is TGTGCCAGCAGTTATCGTGGCGCCATTTCCACCGGGGAGCTGTTTTTT. Protein: CASSYRGAISTGELFF.